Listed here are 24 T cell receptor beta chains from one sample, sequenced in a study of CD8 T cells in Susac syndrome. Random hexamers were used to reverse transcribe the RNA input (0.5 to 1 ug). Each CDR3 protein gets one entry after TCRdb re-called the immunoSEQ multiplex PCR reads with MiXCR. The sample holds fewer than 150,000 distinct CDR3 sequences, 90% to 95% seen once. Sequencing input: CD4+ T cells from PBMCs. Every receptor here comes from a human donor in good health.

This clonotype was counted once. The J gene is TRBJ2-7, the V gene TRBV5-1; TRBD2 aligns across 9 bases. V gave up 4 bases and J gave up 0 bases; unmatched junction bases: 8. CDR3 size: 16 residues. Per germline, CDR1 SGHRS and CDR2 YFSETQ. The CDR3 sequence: CASSPQAGGASYEQYF. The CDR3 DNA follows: TGCGCCAGCAGCCCGCAGGCGGGGGGGGCCTCCTACGAGCAGTACTTC.

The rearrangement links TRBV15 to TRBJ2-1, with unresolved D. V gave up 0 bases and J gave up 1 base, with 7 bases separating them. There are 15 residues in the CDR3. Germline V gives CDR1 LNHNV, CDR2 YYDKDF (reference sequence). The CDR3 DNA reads TGTGCCACCAGCAGAGATGGCCTATCCTACAATGAGCAGTTCTTC. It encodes CATSRDGLSYNEQFF.

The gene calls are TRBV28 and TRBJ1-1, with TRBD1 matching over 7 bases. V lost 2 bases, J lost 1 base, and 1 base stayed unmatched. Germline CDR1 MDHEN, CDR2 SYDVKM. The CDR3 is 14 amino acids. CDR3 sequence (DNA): TGTGCCAGCAGTTTACGACAGGGGAACACTGAAGCTTTCTTT. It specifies CASSLRQGNTEAFF.

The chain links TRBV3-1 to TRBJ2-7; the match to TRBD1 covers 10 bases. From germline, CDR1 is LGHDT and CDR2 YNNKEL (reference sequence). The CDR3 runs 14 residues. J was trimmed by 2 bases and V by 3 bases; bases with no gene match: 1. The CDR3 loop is CASSQGTGAYEQYF. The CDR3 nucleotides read TGTGCCAGCAGCCAGGGGACAGGGGCCTACGAGCAGTACTTC.

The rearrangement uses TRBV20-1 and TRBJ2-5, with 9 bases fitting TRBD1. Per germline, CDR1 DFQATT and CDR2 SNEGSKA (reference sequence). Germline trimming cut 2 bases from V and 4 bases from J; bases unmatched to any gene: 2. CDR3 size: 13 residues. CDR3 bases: TGCAGTGCTAGAACAGGGGGCCGAGAGACCCAGTACTTC. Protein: CSARTGGRETQYF.

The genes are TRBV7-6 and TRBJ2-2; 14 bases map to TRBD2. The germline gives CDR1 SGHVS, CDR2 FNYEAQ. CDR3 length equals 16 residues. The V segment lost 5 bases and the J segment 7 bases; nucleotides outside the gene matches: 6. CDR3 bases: TGTGCCAGCAGCCCAGGGACTAGCGGGAGATACGGGGAGCTGTTTTTT. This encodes CASSPGTSGRYGELFF.

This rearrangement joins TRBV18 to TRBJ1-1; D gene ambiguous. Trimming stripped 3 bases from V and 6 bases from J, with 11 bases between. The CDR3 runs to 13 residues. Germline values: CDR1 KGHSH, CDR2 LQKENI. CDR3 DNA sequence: TGTGCCAGCTCACCTCTTAGGAGTCCTGAAGCTTTCTTT. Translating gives CASSPLRSPEAFF.

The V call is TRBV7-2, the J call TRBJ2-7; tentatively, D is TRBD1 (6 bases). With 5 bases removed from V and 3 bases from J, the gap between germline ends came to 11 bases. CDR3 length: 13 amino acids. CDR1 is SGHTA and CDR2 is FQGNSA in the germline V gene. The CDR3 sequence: CASSRTENYEQYF. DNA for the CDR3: TGTGCCAGCAGCCGGACAGAAAACTACGAGCAGTACTTC.

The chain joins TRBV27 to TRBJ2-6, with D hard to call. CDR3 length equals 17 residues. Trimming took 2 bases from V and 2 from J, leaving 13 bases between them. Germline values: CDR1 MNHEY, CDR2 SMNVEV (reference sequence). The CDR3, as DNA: TGTGCCAGCAGTTTAGTGTCGTACGGGCCTGGGGCCAACGTCCTGACTTTC. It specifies CASSLVSYGPGANVLTF.

CDR3 sequence reads: CASSLRSAAEQFF. The CDR3 DNA follows: TGTGCCAGCAGTTTAAGGTCTGCGGCAGAGCAGTTCTTC. V usage is TRBV27 and J usage is TRBJ2-1; D gene uncertain. CDR1 MNHEY and CDR2 SMNVEV come from the germline V gene (reference sequence). The CDR3 runs 13 residues. With 2 bases removed from V and 10 bases from J, the gap between germline ends came to 12 bases.

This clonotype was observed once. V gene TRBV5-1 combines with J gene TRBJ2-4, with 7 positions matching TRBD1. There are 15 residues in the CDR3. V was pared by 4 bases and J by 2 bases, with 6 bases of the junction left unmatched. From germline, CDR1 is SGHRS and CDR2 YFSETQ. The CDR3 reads CASSPTGFTKNIQYF. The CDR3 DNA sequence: TGCGCCAGCAGCCCGACAGGGTTCACCAAAAACATTCAGTACTTC. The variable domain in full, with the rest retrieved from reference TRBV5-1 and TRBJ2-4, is KAGVTQTPRYLIKTRGQQVTLSCSPISGHRSVSWYQQTPGQGLQFLFEYFSETQRNKGNFPGRFSGRQFSNSRSEMNVSTLELGDSALYLCASSPTGFTKNIQYFGAGTRLSVL.

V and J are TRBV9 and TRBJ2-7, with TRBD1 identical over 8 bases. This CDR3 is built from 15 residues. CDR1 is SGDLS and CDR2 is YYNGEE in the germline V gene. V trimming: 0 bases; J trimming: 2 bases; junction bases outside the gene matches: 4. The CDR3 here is CASSVAGTGAYEQYF. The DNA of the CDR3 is TGTGCCAGCAGCGTAGCGGGGACAGGTGCCTACGAGCAGTACTTC.

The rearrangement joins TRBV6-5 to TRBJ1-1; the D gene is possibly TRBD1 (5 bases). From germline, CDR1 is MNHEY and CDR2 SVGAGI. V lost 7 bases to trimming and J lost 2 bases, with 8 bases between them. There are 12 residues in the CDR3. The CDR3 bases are TGTGCCAGCATCGACAGCAACACTGAAGCTTTCTTT. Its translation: CASIDSNTEAFF.

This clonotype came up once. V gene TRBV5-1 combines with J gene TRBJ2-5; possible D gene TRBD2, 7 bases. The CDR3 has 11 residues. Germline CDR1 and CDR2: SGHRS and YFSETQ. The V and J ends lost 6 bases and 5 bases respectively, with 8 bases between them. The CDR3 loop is CASKGGETQYF. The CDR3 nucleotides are TGCGCCAGCAAGGGGGGGGAGACCCAGTACTTC. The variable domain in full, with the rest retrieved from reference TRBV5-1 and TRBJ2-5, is KAGVTQTPRYLIKTRGQQVTLSCSPISGHRSVSWYQQTPGQGLQFLFEYFSETQRNKGNFPGRFSGRQFSNSRSEMNVSTLELGDSALYLCASKGGETQYFGPGTRLLVL.

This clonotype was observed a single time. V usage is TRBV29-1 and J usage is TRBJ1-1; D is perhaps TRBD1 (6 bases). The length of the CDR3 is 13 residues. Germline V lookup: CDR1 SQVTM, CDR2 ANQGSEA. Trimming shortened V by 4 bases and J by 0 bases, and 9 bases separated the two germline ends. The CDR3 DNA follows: TGCAGCGTTGCAGGGGTCATGAACACTGAAGCTTTCTTT. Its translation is CSVAGVMNTEAFF.

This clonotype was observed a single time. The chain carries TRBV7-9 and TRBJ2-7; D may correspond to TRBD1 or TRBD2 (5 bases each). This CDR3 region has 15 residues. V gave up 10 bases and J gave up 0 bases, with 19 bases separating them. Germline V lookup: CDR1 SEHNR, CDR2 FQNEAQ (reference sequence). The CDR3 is CATTRQSQSSYEQYF. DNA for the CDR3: TGTGCCACCACTAGACAGAGCCAAAGCTCCTACGAGCAGTACTTC.

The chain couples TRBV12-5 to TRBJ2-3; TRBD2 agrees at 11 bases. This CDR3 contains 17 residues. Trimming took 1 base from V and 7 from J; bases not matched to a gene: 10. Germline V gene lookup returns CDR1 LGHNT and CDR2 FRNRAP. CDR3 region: CASGLGTIAGGPNTQYF. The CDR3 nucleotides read TGTGCTAGTGGTTTGGGAACTATAGCGGGAGGGCCAAATACGCAGTATTTT.

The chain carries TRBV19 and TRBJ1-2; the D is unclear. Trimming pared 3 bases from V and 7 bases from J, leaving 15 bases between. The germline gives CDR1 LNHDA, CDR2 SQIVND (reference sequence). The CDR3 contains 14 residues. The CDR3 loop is CASSITQRKGGYTF. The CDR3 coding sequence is TGTGCCAGTAGTATTACCCAGCGAAAGGGTGGCTACACCTTC.

The CDR3 nucleotides read TGTGCCAGCAGTCCTCGGACAGGGGGCAGTTATACGCAGTATTTT. Amino acids: CASSPRTGGSYTQYF. The gene calls are TRBV12-3 or TRBV12-4 and TRBJ2-3; the match to TRBD1 covers 11 bases. The J segment lost 7 bases and the V segment lost 5 bases, leaving 8 bases of the junction unmatched. The CDR3 consists of 15 residues.

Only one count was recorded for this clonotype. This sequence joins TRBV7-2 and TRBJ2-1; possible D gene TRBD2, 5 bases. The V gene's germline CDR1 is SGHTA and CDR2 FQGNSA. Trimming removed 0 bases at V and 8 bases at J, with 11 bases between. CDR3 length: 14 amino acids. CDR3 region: CASSLAAGNHEQFF. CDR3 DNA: TGTGCCAGCAGCTTAGCGGCCGGGAACCATGAGCAGTTCTTC.

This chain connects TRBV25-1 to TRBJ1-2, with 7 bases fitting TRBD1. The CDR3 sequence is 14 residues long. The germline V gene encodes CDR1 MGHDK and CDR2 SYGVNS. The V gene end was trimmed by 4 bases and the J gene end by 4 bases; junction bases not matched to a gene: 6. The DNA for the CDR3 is TGTGCCAGCAGTGCACCGGGACAGACCTATGGCTACACCTTC. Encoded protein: CASSAPGQTYGYTF.

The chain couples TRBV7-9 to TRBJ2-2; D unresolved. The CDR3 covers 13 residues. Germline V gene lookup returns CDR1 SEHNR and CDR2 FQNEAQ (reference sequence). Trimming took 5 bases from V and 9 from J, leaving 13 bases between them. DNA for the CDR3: TGTGCCAGCAGCCAAGAGGTGTTGAGGGAGCTGTTTTTT. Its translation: CASSQEVLRELFF.

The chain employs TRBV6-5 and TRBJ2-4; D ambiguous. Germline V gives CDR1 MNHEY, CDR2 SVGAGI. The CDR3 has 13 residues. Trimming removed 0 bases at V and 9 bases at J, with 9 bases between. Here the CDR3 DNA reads TGTGCCAGCAGTTACTCGAATGATCTCATTCAGTACTTC. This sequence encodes CASSYSNDLIQYF.

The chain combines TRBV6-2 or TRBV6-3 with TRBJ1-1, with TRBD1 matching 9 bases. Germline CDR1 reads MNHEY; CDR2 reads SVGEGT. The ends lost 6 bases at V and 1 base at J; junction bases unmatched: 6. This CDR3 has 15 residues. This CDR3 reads CASSYGQGQNTEAFF. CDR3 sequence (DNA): TGTGCCAGCAGCTACGGACAGGGGCAGAACACTGAAGCTTTCTTT.